The clone carrying this TCR beta chain was seen repeatedly, ten times or more. This sample is part of a study of human T cells and chemical hapten exposure. As for the study in general: TCR yield per sample varied, mainly due to pooled library volumes.

Time point reported: healthy volunteer bleed at 2 weeks. Unfractionated whole blood served as the source for total RNA extraction. Germline V gene lookup returns CDR1 DFQATT and CDR2 SNEGSKA (reference sequence). Trimming removed 5 bases at V and 3 bases at J, with 14 bases between. The CDR3 runs to 14 residues. The library put unique molecular identifiers onto individual cDNA molecules. TCRdb passed the RACE reads through MiXCR, listing each CDR3 protein once. The sample shows 45,000 or so distinct CDR3 sequences, 3.5% to 4.5% of them seen only once. The chain uses TRBV20-1 and TRBJ1-5, with D maybe TRBD1 (6 bases). Source material: whole blood. The receptor's source is a human donor in good health. Some clones in this sample may be carry-over from other donors' samples. The CDR3 nucleotides are TGCAGTGCTGGGGGACATGGGTTCAATCAGCCCCAGCATTTT. It yields the protein CSAGGHGFNQPQHF.